This T cell receptor beta chain was observed in a study of high-grade serous ovarian cancer treatment subgroups. Study as a whole: Mean per sample: around 14,000 reads, some 7,300 unique TCR beta rearrangements.

Regarding the study as a whole: Different patients shared almost no repertoire; same-patient tumors shared roughly 0.1 to 0.8. CDR1 and CDR2 were left unanalyzed; analyses focused on CDR3. These tumor repertoires lack spatial information from bulk sequencing.

Tumor tissue was taken before any definitive surgery or chemotherapy was given. This clone was seen more than once but under ten times. The antigen remains undetermined. The length of the CDR3 is 14 residues. Trimming took off 2 bases at V and 6 bases at J, with 14 bases between the two ends. CDR1 is SGHTS and CDR2 is YDEGEE in the germline V gene. Assay used: immunoSEQ multiplex PCR; TCRdb lists only in-frame clones, some missing. The sample lists over 5,000 clones; roughly 80% were seen once. The V call is TRBV5-8, the J call TRBJ1-1, with D perhaps matching TRBD1 (6 bases). This TCR was sampled from a human donor with high-grade serous ovarian cancer. Material for sequencing was tumor tissue. DNA of the CDR3: TGTGCCAGCAGCTTTGGGACACCGACCTCTGAAGCTTTCTTT. Its translation is CASSFGTPTSEAFF.